This is a list of T cell receptor beta chains from one sample in a study of T cell clonotyping in hematopoietic cell transplantation. The data were produced by immunoSEQ multiplex PCR, yet TCRdb's version contains in-frame clones alone and is incomplete. Found here are tens of thousands of clones, 90% to 96% of them singletons; the top ten hold under 2%. Sequences were derived from peripheral blood mononuclear cells, sampled before stem cell transplant. These receptor sequences come from a woman aged 50 to 65 with acute myeloid leukemia. Some clones in this sample may be carry-over from other donors' samples. CDR3s include the opening cysteine and the closing phenylalanine or tryptophan. The D gene is left open where the match is weak. The listing skips clone size in some rows; elsewhere it reads once, few, many or a size class.

v_call: TRBV9; j_call: TRBJ1-1; d_call: TRBD1; clone_size: -; cdr3_aa: CASSVAKTGGANTEAFF; cdr3_nt: TGTGCCAGCAGCGTAGCCAAAACAGGGGGCGCGAACACTGAAGCTTTCTTT
v_call: TRBV19; j_call: TRBJ1-1; d_call: -; clone_size: -; cdr3_aa: CASSTLPLEAFF; cdr3_nt: TGTGCCAGTAGTACATTGCCCCTTGAAGCTTTCTTT
v_call: TRBV6-1; j_call: TRBJ2-7; d_call: TRBD1; clone_size: -; cdr3_aa: CASRELQGIYEQYF; cdr3_nt: TGTGCCAGCAGGGAATTACAGGGGATCTACGAGCAGTACTTC
v_call: TRBV27; j_call: TRBJ2-3; d_call: -; clone_size: -; cdr3_aa: CASNPVGLAIVSTDTQYF; cdr3_nt: TGTGCCAGCAACCCCGTGGGGCTAGCGATAGTGAGCACAGATACGCAGTATTTT
v_call: TRBV7-8; j_call: TRBJ1-3; d_call: TRBD1; clone_size: -; cdr3_aa: CASRTGGSGNTIYF; cdr3_nt: TGTGCCAGCAGAACAGGGGGATCTGGAAACACCATATATTTT
v_call: TRBV7-9; j_call: TRBJ2-7; d_call: -; clone_size: once; cdr3_aa: CASSPRGGLDEQYF; cdr3_nt: TGTGCCAGCAGCCCCCGTGGGGGGTTGGACGAGCAGTACTTC
v_call: TRBV9; j_call: TRBJ1-5; d_call: TRBD1; clone_size: -; cdr3_aa: CASSPGQGIVSQPQHF; cdr3_nt: TGTGCCAGCAGCCCCGGACAGGGAATCGTATCACAGCCCCAGCATTTT
v_call: TRBV30; j_call: TRBJ2-3; d_call: -; clone_size: -; cdr3_aa: CAWKASPATDTQYF; cdr3_nt: TGTGCCTGGAAAGCTAGCCCCGCCACAGATACGCAGTATTTT
v_call: TRBV6-5; j_call: TRBJ1-2; d_call: TRBD1; clone_size: -; cdr3_aa: CASSWDRGLGNGYTF; cdr3_nt: TGTGCCAGCAGCTGGGACAGGGGGCTCGGTAATGGCTACACCTTC
v_call: TRBV4-1; j_call: TRBJ2-1; d_call: -; clone_size: -; cdr3_aa: CASSHGAAGEQFF; cdr3_nt: TGCGCCAGCAGCCACGGGGCAGCGGGTGAGCAGTTCTTC
v_call: TRBV7-2; j_call: TRBJ1-5; d_call: TRBD1; clone_size: -; cdr3_aa: CASSNPQGGVYSNQPQHF; cdr3_nt: TGTGCCAGCAGCAACCCACAGGGGGGGGTATATAGCAATCAGCCCCAGCATTTT
v_call: TRBV6-1; j_call: TRBJ2-7; d_call: -; clone_size: -; cdr3_aa: CASTSWQIYEQYF; cdr3_nt: TGTGCCAGCACTTCATGGCAAATCTACGAGCAGTACTTC
v_call: TRBV7-6; j_call: TRBJ2-7; d_call: TRBD1; clone_size: -; cdr3_aa: CASSPKGTGIYEQYF; cdr3_nt: TGTGCCAGCAGCCCTAAGGGGACAGGGATCTACGAGCAGTACTTC
v_call: TRBV27; j_call: TRBJ2-7; d_call: TRBD2; clone_size: -; cdr3_aa: CASRSGTSNRNEQYF; cdr3_nt: TGTGCCAGCAGATCCGGGACTAGCAATCGGAATGAGCAGTACTTC
v_call: TRBV10-3; j_call: TRBJ2-7; d_call: TRBD2; clone_size: -; cdr3_aa: CAISSGGVTYEQYF; cdr3_nt: TGTGCCATCAGTAGCGGGGGTGTTACCTACGAGCAGTACTTC
v_call: TRBV28; j_call: TRBJ2-6; d_call: -; clone_size: -; cdr3_aa: CASRSGSSGANVLTF; cdr3_nt: TGTGCCAGCAGGTCGGGGAGCTCTGGGGCCAACGTCCTGACTTTC
v_call: TRBV29-1; j_call: TRBJ1-1; d_call: -; clone_size: -; cdr3_aa: CSVEKGWELNTEAFF; cdr3_nt: TGCAGCGTTGAAAAGGGGTGGGAGTTGAACACTGAAGCTTTCTTT
v_call: TRBV30; j_call: TRBJ1-2; d_call: TRBD1; clone_size: few; cdr3_aa: CAWSPTGGKGYTF; cdr3_nt: TGTGCCTGGAGTCCGACAGGGGGGAAAGGCTACACCTTC
v_call: TRBV6-1; j_call: TRBJ2-7; d_call: -; clone_size: -; cdr3_aa: CASKQRAYEQYF; cdr3_nt: TGTGCCAGCAAACAGCGTGCCTACGAGCAGTACTTC
v_call: TRBV7-2; j_call: TRBJ2-7; d_call: TRBD2; clone_size: -; cdr3_aa: CASSLAIGGSQYF; cdr3_nt: TGTGCCAGCAGCTTAGCGATCGGGGGGAGCCAGTACTTC
v_call: TRBV30; j_call: TRBJ1-3; d_call: -; clone_size: -; cdr3_aa: CAWRRRGDTIYF; cdr3_nt: TGTGCCTGGAGGCGGCGGGGGGACACCATATATTTT
v_call: TRBV30; j_call: TRBJ2-2; d_call: TRBD2; clone_size: -; cdr3_aa: CACPGDLAGYSGELFF; cdr3_nt: TGTGCCTGCCCCGGAGATCTAGCGGGATATAGCGGGGAGCTGTTTTTT
v_call: TRBV19; j_call: TRBJ1-5; d_call: -; clone_size: -; cdr3_aa: CASSIVGDQPQHF; cdr3_nt: TGTGCCAGTAGTATAGTAGGGGATCAGCCCCAGCATTTT
v_call: TRBV19; j_call: TRBJ2-5; d_call: -; clone_size: once; cdr3_aa: CASSTPRDGLYQETQYF; cdr3_nt: TGTGCCAGTAGTACCCCCCGAGACGGCCTGTACCAAGAGACCCAGTACTTC
v_call: TRBV19; j_call: TRBJ1-2; d_call: -; clone_size: -; cdr3_aa: CASSIGIHYGYTF; cdr3_nt: TGTGCCAGTAGTATAGGAATTCACTATGGCTACACCTTC
v_call: TRBV6-6; j_call: TRBJ2-5; d_call: -; clone_size: -; cdr3_aa: CASIPTGRETQYF; cdr3_nt: TGTGCCAGCATCCCGACAGGGAGGGAGACCCAGTACTTC
v_call: TRBV2; j_call: TRBJ1-2; d_call: -; clone_size: -; cdr3_aa: CASSGNPRRANYGYTF; cdr3_nt: TGTGCCAGCAGTGGCAACCCGAGAAGGGCTAACTATGGCTACACCTTC
v_call: TRBV6-1; j_call: TRBJ2-7; d_call: -; clone_size: -; cdr3_aa: CASSDYYEQYF; cdr3_nt: TGTGCCAGCAGTGACTACTACGAGCAGTACTTC